The clone carrying this T cell receptor beta chain appeared many times. The data derive from a study of blood T cell repertoires in COVID-19. Here immunoSEQ multiplex PCR was the method, and the copy in TCRdb shows in-frame clones only, minus some. Seen here are under 150,000 clones, approximately 80% observed once, and the top ten hold 10% to 15%. The CDR3 contains 16 residues. The chain joins TRBV1 to TRBJ1-2; TRBD1 is taken as the D call from the table, unchecked against the DNA. TRBV1 is listed as a pseudogene. Sequencing input: peripheral blood. This clonotype originated in a man between 60 and 75 years old with active or convalescent COVID-19. CDR3 bases: TGCACCAGCAGCCCTAGGACAGGGACGGGTGACTATGGCTACACCTTC. Its translation is CTSSPRTGTGDYGYTF.